This TCR beta chain appears in the sequencing data of a study of cytomegalovirus exposure and HLA in healthy donors (dated by TCRdb to 2017 to 2019). Context from the whole study: An earlier analysis of some 500 of the donors reported roughly 270 Gb of sequence data and 100 million to 130 million unique TCR beta sequences from about 200 million T cells. An early release that covered some 640 HLA-typed donors contained 250 to 350 gigabases of sequencing data and tens of millions of unique TCR sequences. Among the roughly 400 genotyped donors, 75% to 90% belonged to the genetic ancestry cluster associated with self-reported Caucasian donors. The study aimed to test whether signatures of past pathogen exposure could be identified by cataloging public T cell receptors. The study profiled the T cell repertoires of about 640 subjects by immunosequencing and related them to cytomegalovirus serostatus. Besides the first cohort of some 670 subjects, a separate validation cohort made up of over 100 different subjects was used. To predict cytomegalovirus infection status, the study brought together high-throughput TCR immunosequencing, statistical association of individual TCRs with disease status, and machine learning. A later analysis re-analyzed previously published TCR beta repertoires from approximately 670 donors and added high-resolution HLA genotyping to study TCR occurrence patterns. Rather than drawing on any new phenotypic data, the later analysis identified candidate immune exposures from TCR beta sequences and the way those sequences occurred across donors. An earlier analysis of a few hundred of the donors applied high-throughput TCR beta sequencing to assess whether each TCR beta V gene segment acted as functional or pseudogenic. Donor age, sex, ethnicity and CMV serostatus were compiled alongside the repertoire data. In a later genetic analysis, genome-wide SNP genotypes for about three fifths of the roughly 670 donors were used, and that subset was treated as a discovery cohort. Every repertoire in the discovery cohort had been generated on one and the same sequencing platform. Both class I and class II loci were covered by HLA typing, at four-digit resolution. The number of typed donors differed by locus: roughly 620-640 for A, B, C, DRB1 and DQB1; approximately 520 for DQA1; approximately 610 for DPA1; and around 470 for DPB1. Because of strong linkage in the cohort, roughly five DR-DQ haplotypes were treated as single units for association and clustering. On average, roughly 240,000 unique TCR beta nucleotide sequences were sequenced per donor among about 400 genotyped donors of the cohort, with roughly 18% of those sequences being non-productive. Overall study results and their limits: Because counts were too low, some 17 rarely observed V segments, including chromosome 9 orphons, were excluded from the earlier analysis of some 590 of the donors. A total of 164 TCR beta chains were listed by the study as associated with cytomegalovirus. The authors suggested that the approach could potentially be extended to other disease states and immunological phenotypes. Immune exposure information for the cohort was limited to CMV serostatus. Linkage disequilibrium might explain the correlated functional status among segregating V segments, but an unknown experimental factor could not be excluded. A cluster of highly shared sequence variants was judged likely to represent a technical artifact of the sequencing pipeline. Assigning TCR associations to individual alleles was difficult when HLA alleles, especially DR and DQ, strongly co-occurred. In a later analysis, TCR association rates were found to vary across HLA loci, with the most associated TCRs seen for DRB1 alleles and the fewest for HLA-C alleles. In a later analysis, HLA-associated TCR beta chains showed more clonal expansion and lower generation probabilities than non-associated chains that were equally common. According to a later analysis, parvovirus B19, influenza, CMV and Epstein-Barr virus appeared linked to several top co-occurrence clusters. Most TCR sequences were seen in very few donors, while some public TCRs were found in many individuals. At a false discovery rate of 0.05, a later analysis linked some 17,000 TCR beta sequences to specific HLA alleles. Presence/absence analyses assumed roughly uniform sequencing depth across donors, an assumption that may not hold. According to a later genetic analysis, donors in an Asian-associated ancestry cluster had fewer N-insertions in productive TCRs than the roughly 700-donor mean. The classifier was reported to diagnose cytomegalovirus status with high specificity and sensitivity in both the original and validation cohorts. Only TCR beta chains were sequenced in this cohort, and the absence of alpha or paired-chain data limited detectable features. In a later analysis, most CMV-associated TCR beta chains were found to appear HLA-restricted, with HLA associations seemingly driven largely by CMV exposure. In a later genetic analysis, a missense DCLRE1C variant was associated with V-gene and J-gene trimming of TCR beta chains, and the association was replicated in an independent cohort. In vitro tests confirmed that a few of the cytomegalovirus-associated TCR beta chains recognize cytomegalovirus antigens. An earlier analysis of 587 of the donors showed that most TCR beta V segments appeared in productive rearrangements either about 90% or about 30% of the time, which broadly matched IMGT annotations. Because HLA typing was unavailable for some donors at each locus, only the typed subset was used in association tests. A further reported finding was that TCR beta sequences accurately predicted the HLA-A and HLA-B alleles for most subjects in the first cohort. Some IMGT-functional V segments, including TRBV6-2 and TRBV6-3, could not be told apart with the 87-base-pair reads, so those segments were excluded.

Library generation was performed with the immunoSEQ multiplex PCR assay. The multiplex PCR relied on a mix of 60 forward primers for TCR Vbeta segments and 13 reverse primers for TCR Jbeta segments. A multiplex PCR assay on genomic DNA amplified the CDR3 region of rearranged TCR beta genes. Amplified TCR beta libraries were sequenced as 87-base-pair reads on the Illumina HiSeq System. As for the original processing: In a later analysis, 80 million or so unique TCR beta chains were counted across the roughly 670 repertoires, and some 10 million of these chains were shared by at least two donors. Raw reads were error-corrected and collapsed into unique sequences with a nearest-neighbor algorithm that merged closely related sequences to remove PCR and sequencing errors. To assign V, D and J gene segments, CDR3 sequences were aligned to IMGT reference sequences. For a sequence to be retained, a match of at least six nucleotides to both a V gene segment and a J gene segment was required. Rearrangements were called productive when the CDR3 lacked stop codons and stayed in frame with V and J; all others were non-productive. CDR3 was defined according to IMGT convention as the region running from the second conserved V-encoded cysteine to the conserved J-encoded phenylalanine. The earlier analysis of roughly 590 of the donors excluded any sequence lacking an unambiguous match to a single V gene segment. An earlier analysis of 500 to 600 of the donors classified V segments as functional when productive rearrangements were above 56.7% and as segregating when the standard deviation between donors was above 5%. A statistical classification framework was built to diagnose cytomegalovirus status from the catalog of TCR beta chain sequences. V and J gene assignment, in a later analysis, came from comparing TCR nucleotide sequences with IMGT/GENE-DB human TR gene sequences. In a later analysis, CDR3 sequences and most-parsimonious VDJ recombination scenarios were assigned using the TCRdist pipeline. A later analysis defined each TCR beta chain by its CDR3 amino acid sequence plus V-gene family, and excluded reads lacking a unique V-gene family. A later analysis removed several hundred highly shared, low-generation-probability nucleotide sequences to deal with suspected cross-contamination and a sequencing artifact. For each public chain, a later analysis derived a clonal expansion index from normalized ranks of inferred template counts within each repertoire. A later analysis computed generation probabilities with a VDJ recombination model fitted to out-of-frame rearrangements, and checked the results against IGoR. Hypergeometric tests were used in a later analysis to score TCR-TCR, TCR-HLA and TCR-CMV co-occurrence, with a repertoire-size bias correction applied to the TCR pairs. To estimate false discovery rates, a later analysis permuted the HLA or CMV assignments 20 times. A later analysis grouped co-occurring TCRs with DBSCAN, adding TCRdist sequence similarity when clustering within HLA-allele-positive subsets. Co-occurrence clustering excluded repertoires with fewer than 30,000 or more than 120,000 public chains, plus five with anomalous nucleotide sharing. As stored in TCRdb, this immuneACCESS dataset retains in-frame rearrangements with V and J assigned. A fraction of the clones does not appear; measured against another copy, unresolved V genes explain less than half of the discrepancy, and the remainder lacks a known reason. Clonal size and the V and J genes are those of that table, whereas D and trimming came from the DNA. In all, the sample holds roughly 67,000 clones, and 80% to 90% of those were seen once. The ten largest clonotypes hold under 3% of the sample.

The cohort consisted of 666 healthy bone marrow donors. At the time of sampling, all cohort members were nominally healthy, though unrecorded immune exposures were likely present. The donor was CMV seronegative and was included in the group of about 350 seronegative cohort members. A peripheral blood sample was provided by each donor, and peripheral blood mononuclear cells were used for TCR beta sequencing. Genomic DNA was extracted from the blood cell samples with the Qiagen DNeasy Blood Extraction Kit. Taken from the germline V gene, the CDR1 and CDR2 loops are MNHEY and SVGAGI. Deletion took 0 bases off V and 1 base off J, with a span of 6 bases between the germline ends. Its CDR3 holds 15 amino acids, cysteine through phenylalanine. Just the 45-base CDR3 DNA is kept, in frame starting at base 1. This clone showed up just a few times. No cognate antigen has been identified for it. The record has no base qualities; no much larger clone is one base away.

This receptor chain uses TRBV6-5 and TRBJ2-2; confidence is insufficient to name the D gene. Specimen: PBMCs. This clonotype was sampled from a woman between 25 and 40 years old in good health and CMV-seronegative. The DNA sequence is as follows: TGTGCCAGCAGTTACTCCTCACAGAACACCGGGGAGCTGTTTTTT. Translated, it reads CASSYSSQNTGELFF.